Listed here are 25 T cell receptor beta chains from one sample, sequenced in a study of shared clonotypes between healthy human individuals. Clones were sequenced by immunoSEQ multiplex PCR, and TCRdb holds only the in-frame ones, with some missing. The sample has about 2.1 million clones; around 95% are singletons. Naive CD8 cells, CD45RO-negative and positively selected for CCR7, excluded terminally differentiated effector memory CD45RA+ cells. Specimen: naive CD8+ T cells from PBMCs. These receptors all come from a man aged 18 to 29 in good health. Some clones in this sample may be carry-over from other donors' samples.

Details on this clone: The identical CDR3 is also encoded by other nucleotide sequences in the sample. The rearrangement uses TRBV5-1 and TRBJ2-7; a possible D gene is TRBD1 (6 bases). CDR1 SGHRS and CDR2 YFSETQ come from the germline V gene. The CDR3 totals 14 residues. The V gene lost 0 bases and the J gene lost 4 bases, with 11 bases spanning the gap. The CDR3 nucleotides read TGCGCCAGCAGCTTGGCTGTCAGGGGTTACGAGCAGTACTTC. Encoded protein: CASSLAVRGYEQYF.

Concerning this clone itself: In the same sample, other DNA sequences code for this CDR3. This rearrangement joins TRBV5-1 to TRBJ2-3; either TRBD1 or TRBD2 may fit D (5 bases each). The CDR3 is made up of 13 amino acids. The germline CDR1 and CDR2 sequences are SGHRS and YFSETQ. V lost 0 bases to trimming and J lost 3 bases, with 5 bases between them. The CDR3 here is CASSLGGTDTQYF. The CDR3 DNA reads TGCGCCAGCAGCTTGGGGGGGACAGATACGCAGTATTTT. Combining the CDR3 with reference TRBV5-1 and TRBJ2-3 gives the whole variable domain KAGVTQTPRYLIKTRGQQVTLSCSPISGHRSVSWYQQTPGQGLQFLFEYFSETQRNKGNFPGRFSGRQFSNSRSEMNVSTLELGDSALYLCASSLGGTDTQYFGPGTRLTVL.

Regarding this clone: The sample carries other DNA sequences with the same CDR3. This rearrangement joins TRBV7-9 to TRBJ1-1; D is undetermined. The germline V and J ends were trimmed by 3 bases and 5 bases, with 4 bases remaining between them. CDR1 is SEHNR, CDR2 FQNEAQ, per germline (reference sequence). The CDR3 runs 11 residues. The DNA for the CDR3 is TGTGCCAGCAGCTTGGGGACTGAAGCTTTCTTT. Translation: CASSLGTEAFF.

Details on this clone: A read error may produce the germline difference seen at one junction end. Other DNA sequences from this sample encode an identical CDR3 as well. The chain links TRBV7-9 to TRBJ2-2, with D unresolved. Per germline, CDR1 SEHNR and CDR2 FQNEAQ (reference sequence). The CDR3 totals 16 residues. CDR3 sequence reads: CASSLGPGPNTGELFF. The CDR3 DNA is TGTGCCAGCAGCTTAGGCCCCGGGCCGAACACCGGAGAGCTGTTTTTT. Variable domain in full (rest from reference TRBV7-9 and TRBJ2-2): DTGVSQNPRHKITKRGQNVTFRCDPISEHNRLYWYRQTLGQGPEFLTYFQNEAQLEKSRLLSDRFSAERPKGSFSTLEIQRTEQGDSAMYLCASSLGPGPNTGELFFGEGSRLTVL.

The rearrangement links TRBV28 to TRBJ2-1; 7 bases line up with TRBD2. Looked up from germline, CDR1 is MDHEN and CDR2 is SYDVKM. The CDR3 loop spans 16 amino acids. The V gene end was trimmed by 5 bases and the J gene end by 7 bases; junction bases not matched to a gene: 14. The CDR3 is CASSDAGGRGGNEQFF. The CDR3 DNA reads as TGTGCCAGCAGTGATGCCGGAGGGAGGGGAGGAAATGAGCAGTTCTTC.

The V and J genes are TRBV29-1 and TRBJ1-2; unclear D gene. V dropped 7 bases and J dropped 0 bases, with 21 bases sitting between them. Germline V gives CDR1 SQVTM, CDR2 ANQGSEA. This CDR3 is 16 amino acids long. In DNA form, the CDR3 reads TGCAGCGCCCGACTCTTTGCCTCTAGGGCTAACTATGGCTACACCTTC. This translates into CSARLFASRANYGYTF.

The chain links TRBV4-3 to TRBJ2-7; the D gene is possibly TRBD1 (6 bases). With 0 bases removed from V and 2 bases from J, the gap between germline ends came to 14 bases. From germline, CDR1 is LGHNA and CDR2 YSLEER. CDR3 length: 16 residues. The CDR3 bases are TGCGCCAGCAGCCAAGATTGGGACAACGAAGCCTACGAGCAGTACTTC. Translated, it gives CASSQDWDNEAYEQYF.

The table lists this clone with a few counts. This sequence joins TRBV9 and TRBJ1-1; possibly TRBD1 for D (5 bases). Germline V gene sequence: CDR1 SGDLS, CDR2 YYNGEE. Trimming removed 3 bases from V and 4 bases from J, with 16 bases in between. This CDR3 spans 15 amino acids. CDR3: CASSERGTGVTEAFF. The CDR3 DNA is TGTGCCAGCAGCGAGCGGGGAACAGGCGTCACTGAAGCTTTCTTT.

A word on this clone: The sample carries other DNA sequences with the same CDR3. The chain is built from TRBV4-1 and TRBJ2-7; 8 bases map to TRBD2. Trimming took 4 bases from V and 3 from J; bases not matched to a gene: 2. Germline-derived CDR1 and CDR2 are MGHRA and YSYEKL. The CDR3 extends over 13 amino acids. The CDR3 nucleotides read TGCGCCAGCAGCCCTGCGGGGGGCTACGAGCAGTACTTC. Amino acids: CASSPAGGYEQYF.

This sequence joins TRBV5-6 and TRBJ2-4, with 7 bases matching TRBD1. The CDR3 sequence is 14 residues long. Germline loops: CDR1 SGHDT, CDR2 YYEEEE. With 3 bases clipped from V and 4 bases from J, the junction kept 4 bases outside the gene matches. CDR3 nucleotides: TGTGCCAGCAGCTACGGGACAGTGAAAAACATTCAGTACTTC. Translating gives CASSYGTVKNIQYF.

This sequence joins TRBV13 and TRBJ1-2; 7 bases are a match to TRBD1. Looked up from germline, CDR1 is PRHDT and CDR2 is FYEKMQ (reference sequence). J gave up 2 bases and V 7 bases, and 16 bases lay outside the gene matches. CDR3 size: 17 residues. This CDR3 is CASKGRGMGQPNYGYTF. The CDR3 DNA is TGTGCCAGCAAAGGTAGAGGTATGGGACAGCCCAACTATGGCTACACCTTC.

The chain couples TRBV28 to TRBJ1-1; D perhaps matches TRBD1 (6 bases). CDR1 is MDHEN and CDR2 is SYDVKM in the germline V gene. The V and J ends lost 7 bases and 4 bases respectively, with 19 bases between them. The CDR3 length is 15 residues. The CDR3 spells CASNLQQGPSTEAFF. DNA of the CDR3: TGTGCCAGCAATTTGCAACAGGGTCCGAGCACTGAAGCTTTCTTT.

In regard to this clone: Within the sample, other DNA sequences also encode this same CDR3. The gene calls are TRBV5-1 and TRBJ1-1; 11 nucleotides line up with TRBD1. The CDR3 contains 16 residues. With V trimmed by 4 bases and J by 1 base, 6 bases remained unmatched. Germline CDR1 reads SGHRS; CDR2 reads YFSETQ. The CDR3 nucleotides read TGCGCCAGCAGCCCCGGGACAGGGGGAACGAACACTGAAGCTTTCTTT. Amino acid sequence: CASSPGTGGTNTEAFF. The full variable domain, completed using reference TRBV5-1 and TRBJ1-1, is KAGVTQTPRYLIKTRGQQVTLSCSPISGHRSVSWYQQTPGQGLQFLFEYFSETQRNKGNFPGRFSGRQFSNSRSEMNVSTLELGDSALYLCASSPGTGGTNTEAFFGQGTRLTVV.

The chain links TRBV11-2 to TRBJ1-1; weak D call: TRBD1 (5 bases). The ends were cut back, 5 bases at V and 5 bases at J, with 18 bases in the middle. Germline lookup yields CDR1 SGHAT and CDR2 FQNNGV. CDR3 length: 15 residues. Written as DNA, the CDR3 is TGTGCCAGCAGCCCTAACGCCGGGGCTGGGACTGAAGCTTTCTTT. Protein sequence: CASSPNAGAGTEAFF.

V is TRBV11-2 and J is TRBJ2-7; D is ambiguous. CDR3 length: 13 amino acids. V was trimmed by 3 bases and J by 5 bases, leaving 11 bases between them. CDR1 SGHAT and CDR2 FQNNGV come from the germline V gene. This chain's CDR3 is CASSFGERDEQYF. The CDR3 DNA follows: TGTGCCAGCAGCTTCGGTGAGCGAGACGAGCAGTACTTC.

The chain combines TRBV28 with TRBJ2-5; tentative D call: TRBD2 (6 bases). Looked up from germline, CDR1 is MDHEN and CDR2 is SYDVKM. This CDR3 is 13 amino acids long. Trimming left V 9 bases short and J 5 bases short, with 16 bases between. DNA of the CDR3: TGTGCCAGTTCGGACCCCCGGGGGGAGACCCAGTACTTC. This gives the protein CASSDPRGETQYF.

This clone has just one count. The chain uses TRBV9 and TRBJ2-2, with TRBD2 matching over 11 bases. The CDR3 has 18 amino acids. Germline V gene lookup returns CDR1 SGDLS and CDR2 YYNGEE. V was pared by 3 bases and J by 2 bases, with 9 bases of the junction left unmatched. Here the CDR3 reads CASSAILTSGVNTGELFF. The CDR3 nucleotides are TGTGCCAGCAGCGCCATCCTGACTAGCGGGGTAAACACCGGGGAGCTGTTTTTT.

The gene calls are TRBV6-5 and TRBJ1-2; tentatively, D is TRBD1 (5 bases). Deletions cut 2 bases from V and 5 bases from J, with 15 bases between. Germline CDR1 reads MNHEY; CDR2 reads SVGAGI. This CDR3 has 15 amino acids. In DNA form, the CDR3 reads TGTGCCAGCAGTTACGTTCAGGGCTCCACTTATGGCTACACCTTC. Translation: CASSYVQGSTYGYTF.

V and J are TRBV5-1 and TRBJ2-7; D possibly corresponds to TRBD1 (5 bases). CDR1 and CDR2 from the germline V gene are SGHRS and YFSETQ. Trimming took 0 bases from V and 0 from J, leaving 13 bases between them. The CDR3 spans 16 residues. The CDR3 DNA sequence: TGCGCCAGCAGCTTGGGCAGGGAATACCTCTCCTACGAGCAGTACTTC. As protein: CASSLGREYLSYEQYF.

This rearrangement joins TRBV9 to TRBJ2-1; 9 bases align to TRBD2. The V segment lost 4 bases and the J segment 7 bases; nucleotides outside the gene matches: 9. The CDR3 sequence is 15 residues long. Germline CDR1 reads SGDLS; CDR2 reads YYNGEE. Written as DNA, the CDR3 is TGTGCCAGCAGCTGGGGGAGCGGGAGGAAAAATGAGCAGTTCTTC. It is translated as CASSWGSGRKNEQFF.

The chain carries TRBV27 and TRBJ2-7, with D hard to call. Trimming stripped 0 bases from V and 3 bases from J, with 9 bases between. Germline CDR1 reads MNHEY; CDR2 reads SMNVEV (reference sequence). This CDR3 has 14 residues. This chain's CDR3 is CASSLSPVGYEQYF. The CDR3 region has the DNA TGTGCCAGCAGTTTATCCCCCGTCGGCTACGAGCAGTACTTC.

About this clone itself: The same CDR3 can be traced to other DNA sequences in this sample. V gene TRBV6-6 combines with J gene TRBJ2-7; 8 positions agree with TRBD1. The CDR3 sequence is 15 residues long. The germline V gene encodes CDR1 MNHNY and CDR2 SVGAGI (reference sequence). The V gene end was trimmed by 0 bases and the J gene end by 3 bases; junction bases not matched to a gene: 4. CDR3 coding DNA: TGTGCCAGCAGTTACTCAGGGACAGGCGGCTACGAGCAGTACTTC. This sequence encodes CASSYSGTGGYEQYF.

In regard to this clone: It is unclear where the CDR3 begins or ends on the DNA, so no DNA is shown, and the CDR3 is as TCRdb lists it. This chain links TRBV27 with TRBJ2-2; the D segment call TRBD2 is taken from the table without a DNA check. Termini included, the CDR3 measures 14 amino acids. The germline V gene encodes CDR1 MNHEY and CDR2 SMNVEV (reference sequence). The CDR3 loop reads CASSLSLRTGELFF.

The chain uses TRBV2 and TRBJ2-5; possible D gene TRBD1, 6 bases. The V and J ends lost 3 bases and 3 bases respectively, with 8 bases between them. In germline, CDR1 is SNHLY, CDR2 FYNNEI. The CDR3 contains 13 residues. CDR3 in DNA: TGTGCCAGCAGTGATTCAGGGGAAGAGACCCAGTACTTC. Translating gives CASSDSGEETQYF.

DNA for the CDR3: TGTGCCAGCAGCCTAAAAAGCCCCGGGATCGACCACTGCACAGATACGCAGTATTTT. Encoded protein: CASSLKSPGIDHCTDTQYF. The chain couples TRBV21-1 to TRBJ2-3; TRBD2 was called by the table and not checked on the DNA. TRBV21-1 is designated a pseudogene. The CDR3 extends over 19 amino acids.